This T cell receptor beta chain was documented in a study of T cell changes during pregnancy in multiple sclerosis. Data came from immunoSEQ multiplex PCR; TCRdb stores just in-frame clones and leaves some out. The table records 50,000 or so clones, about 89% of them present only once. The sample holds one count of this clone. Per germline, CDR1 MNHNS and CDR2 SASEGT. V lost 7 bases and J lost 8, with 21 bases in between. CDR3 length: 15 residues. Sequences were derived from CD8+ T cells from peripheral blood mononuclear cells, sampled after pregnancy. This sequence originates from a female donor with multiple sclerosis, enrolled in a pregnancy study. V and J are TRBV6-1 and TRBJ2-1; D might be TRBD1 (6 bases). The CDR3 here is CASTTGEVSGDEQFF. The CDR3 nucleotides are TGTGCCAGCACGACTGGGGAAGTCTCAGGGGATGAGCAGTTCTTC.